This record covers a single TCR beta chain. Libraries were prepared by immunoSEQ multiplex PCR; TCRdb keeps only in-frame clonotypes and omits some of them. The sample has 250,000 to 350,000 clones, roughly 90% seen once. Researchers sorted participants into cohorts using their self-reported clinical history. This entry belongs to a study of blood T cell repertoires in COVID-19. The length of the CDR3 is 12 residues. Germline loops: CDR1 MNHNY, CDR2 SVGAGI (reference sequence). V lost 6 bases and J lost 12, with 17 bases in between. Sequenced sample: PBMCs or T cells enriched from blood (not recorded which). The receptor was isolated from a woman in her late teens or twenties with acute COVID-19. The chain links TRBV6-6 to TRBJ1-1; a possible D gene is TRBD1 (6 bases). DNA for the CDR3: TGTGCCAGCAGGAAAGACAAGGGGGTACCTTTCTTT. It yields the protein CASRKDKGVPFF.